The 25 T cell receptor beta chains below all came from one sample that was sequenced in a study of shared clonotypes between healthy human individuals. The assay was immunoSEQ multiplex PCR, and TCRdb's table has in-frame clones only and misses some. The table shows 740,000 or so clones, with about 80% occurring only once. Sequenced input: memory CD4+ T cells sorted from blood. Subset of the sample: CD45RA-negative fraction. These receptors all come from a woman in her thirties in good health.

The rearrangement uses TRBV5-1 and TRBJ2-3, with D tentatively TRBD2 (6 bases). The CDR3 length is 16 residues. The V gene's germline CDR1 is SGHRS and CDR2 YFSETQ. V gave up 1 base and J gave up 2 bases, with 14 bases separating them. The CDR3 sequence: CASSLWDSTATDTQYF. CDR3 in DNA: TGCGCCAGCAGCTTGTGGGACTCCACGGCCACAGATACGCAGTATTTT.

The CDR3 protein is CATSREQGTYGYTF. In DNA form, the CDR3 reads TGTGCCACCAGCAGAGAGCAGGGGACCTATGGCTACACCTTC. The chain couples TRBV15 to TRBJ1-2; TRBD1 might be the D (6 bases). V was cut by 0 bases and J by 4 bases, with 9 bases left in between. The CDR3 spans 14 residues. CDR1 LNHNV and CDR2 YYDKDF come from the germline V gene (reference sequence).

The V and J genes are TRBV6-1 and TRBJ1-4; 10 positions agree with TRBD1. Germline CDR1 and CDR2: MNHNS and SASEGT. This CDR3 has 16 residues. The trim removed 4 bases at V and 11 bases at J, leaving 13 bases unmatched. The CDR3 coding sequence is TGTGCCAGCAGTGCCGGACAGGGGGTTACGATGGGGAAACTGTTTTTT. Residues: CASSAGQGVTMGKLFF.

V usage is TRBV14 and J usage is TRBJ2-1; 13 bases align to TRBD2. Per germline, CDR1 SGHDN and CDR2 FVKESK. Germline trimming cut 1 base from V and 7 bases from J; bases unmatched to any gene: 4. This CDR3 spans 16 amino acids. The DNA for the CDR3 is TGTGCCAGCAGCCAAGGGACTAGCGGGAGCTGGAATGAGCAGTTCTTC. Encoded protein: CASSQGTSGSWNEQFF.

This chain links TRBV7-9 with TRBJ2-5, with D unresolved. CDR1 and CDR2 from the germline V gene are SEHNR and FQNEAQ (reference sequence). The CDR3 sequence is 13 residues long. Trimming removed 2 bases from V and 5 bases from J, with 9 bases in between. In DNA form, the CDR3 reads TGTGCCAGCAGCTTAAGGGTGATCGAGACCCAGTACTTC. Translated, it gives CASSLRVIETQYF.

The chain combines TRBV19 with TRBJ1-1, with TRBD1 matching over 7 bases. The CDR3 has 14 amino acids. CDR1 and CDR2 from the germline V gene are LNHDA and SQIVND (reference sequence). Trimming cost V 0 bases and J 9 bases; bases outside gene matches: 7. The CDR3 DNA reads TGTGCCAGTAGTATAGATTTTGAGGGGGCTCAAGCTTTCTTT. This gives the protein CASSIDFEGAQAFF.

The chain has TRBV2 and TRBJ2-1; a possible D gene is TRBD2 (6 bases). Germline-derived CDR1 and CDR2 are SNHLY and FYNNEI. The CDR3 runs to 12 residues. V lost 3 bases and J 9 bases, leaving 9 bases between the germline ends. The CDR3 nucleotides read TGTGCCAGCAGTGATCTGGGAGGTGAGCAGTTCTTC. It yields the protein CASSDLGGEQFF.

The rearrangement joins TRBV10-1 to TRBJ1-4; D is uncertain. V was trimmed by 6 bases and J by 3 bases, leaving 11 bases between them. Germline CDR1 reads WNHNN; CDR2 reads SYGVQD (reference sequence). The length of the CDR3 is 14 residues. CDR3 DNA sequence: TGCGCCAGCAGCGAACAAGGTCCTAATGAAAAACTGTTTTTT. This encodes CASSEQGPNEKLFF.

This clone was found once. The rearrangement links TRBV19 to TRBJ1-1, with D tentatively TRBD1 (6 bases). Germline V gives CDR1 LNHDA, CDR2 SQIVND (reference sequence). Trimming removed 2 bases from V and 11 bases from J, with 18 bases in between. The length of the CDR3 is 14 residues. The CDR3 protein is CASSITGTSTTAFF. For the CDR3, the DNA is TGTGCCAGTAGTATAACTGGGACAAGTACCACCGCTTTCTTT.

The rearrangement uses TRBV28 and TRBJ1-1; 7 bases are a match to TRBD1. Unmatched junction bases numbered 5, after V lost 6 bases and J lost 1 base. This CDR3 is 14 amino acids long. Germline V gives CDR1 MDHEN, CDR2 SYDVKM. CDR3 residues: CASRSGGSNTEAFF. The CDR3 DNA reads TGTGCCAGCAGGTCAGGGGGGTCGAACACTGAAGCTTTCTTT.

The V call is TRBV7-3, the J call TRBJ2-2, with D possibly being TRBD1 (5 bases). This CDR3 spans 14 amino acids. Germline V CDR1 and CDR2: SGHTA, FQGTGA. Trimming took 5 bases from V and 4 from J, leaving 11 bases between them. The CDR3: CASSPGSSTGELFF. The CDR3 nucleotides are TGTGCCAGCAGCCCAGGGTCGAGCACCGGGGAGCTGTTTTTT.

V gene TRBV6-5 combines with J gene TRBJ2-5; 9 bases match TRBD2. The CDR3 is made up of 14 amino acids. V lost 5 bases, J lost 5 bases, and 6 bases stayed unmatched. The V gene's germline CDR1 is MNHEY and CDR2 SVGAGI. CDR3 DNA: TGTGCCAGCAGTCCCGGGACTAGCCGGGAGACCCAGTACTTC. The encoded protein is CASSPGTSRETQYF.

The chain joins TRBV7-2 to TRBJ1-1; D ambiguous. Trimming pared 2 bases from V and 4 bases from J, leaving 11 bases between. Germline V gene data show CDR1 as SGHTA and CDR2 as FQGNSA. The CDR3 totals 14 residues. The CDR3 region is CASSLHQGITEAFF. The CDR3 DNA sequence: TGTGCCAGCAGCTTACACCAAGGTATCACTGAAGCTTTCTTT.

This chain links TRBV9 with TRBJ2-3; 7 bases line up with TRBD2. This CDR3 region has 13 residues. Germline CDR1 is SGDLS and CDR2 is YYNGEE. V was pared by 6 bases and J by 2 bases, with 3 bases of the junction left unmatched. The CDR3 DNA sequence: TGTGCCAGCACAAGGGACTACACAGATACGCAGTATTTT. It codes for CASTRDYTDTQYF.

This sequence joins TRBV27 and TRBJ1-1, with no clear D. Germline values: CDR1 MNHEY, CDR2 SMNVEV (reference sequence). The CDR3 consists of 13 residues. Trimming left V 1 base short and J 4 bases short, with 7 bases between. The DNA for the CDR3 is TGTGCCAGCAGTTTATATAAGCTCACTGAAGCTTTCTTT. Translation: CASSLYKLTEAFF.

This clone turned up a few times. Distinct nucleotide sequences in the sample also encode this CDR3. CDR3 amino acids: CASSLGLAYGTGELFF. The CDR3 coding sequence is TGCGCCAGCAGCTTGGGACTAGCGTACGGGACCGGGGAGCTGTTTTTT. The chain joins TRBV5-1 to TRBJ2-2; 8 bases agree with TRBD2. The germline V gene encodes CDR1 SGHRS and CDR2 YFSETQ. CDR3 length equals 16 residues. Losses at the gene ends were 0 bases for V and 5 bases for J; bases not matched to a gene: 6.

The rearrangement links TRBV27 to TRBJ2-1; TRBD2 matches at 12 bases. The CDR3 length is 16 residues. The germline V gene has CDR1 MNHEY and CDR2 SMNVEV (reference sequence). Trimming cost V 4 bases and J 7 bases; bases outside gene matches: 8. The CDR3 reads CASSSPSGRVRNEQFF. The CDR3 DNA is TGTGCCAGCAGTTCTCCTAGCGGGAGGGTAAGAAATGAGCAGTTCTTC.

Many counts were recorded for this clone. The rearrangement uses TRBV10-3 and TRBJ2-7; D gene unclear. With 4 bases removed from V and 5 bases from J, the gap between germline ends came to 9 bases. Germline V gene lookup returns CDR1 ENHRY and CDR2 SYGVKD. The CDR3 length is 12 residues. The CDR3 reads CAISGPAHEQYF. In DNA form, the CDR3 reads TGTGCCATCAGTGGTCCCGCCCACGAGCAGTACTTC.

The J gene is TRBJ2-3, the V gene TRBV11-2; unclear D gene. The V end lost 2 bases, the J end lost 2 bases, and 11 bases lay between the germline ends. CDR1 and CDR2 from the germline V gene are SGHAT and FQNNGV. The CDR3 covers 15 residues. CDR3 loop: CASSLLGLNTDTQYF. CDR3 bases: TGTGCCAGCAGCTTACTGGGCCTTAACACAGATACGCAGTATTTT.

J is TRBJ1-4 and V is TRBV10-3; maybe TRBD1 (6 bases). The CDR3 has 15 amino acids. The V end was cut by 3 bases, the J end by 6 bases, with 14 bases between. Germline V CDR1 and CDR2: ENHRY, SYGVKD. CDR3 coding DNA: TGTGCCATCAGTGACGCAGGGGTGGATGATGAAAAACTGTTTTTT. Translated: CAISDAGVDDEKLFF.

The DNA of the CDR3 is TGTGCCAGCACGTCATACTATGGCTACACCTTC. This gives the protein CASTSYYGYTF. The rearrangement joins TRBV28 to TRBJ1-2; D remains ambiguous. Germline V lookup: CDR1 MDHEN, CDR2 SYDVKM. V was cut by 7 bases and J by 3 bases, with 6 bases left in between. This CDR3 contains 11 residues.

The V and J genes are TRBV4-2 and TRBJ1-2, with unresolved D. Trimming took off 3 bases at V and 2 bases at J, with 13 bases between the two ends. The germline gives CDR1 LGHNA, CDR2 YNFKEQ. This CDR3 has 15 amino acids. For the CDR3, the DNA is TGTGCCAGCAGCCAGTCTCCGACTTCAAACTATGGCTACACCTTC. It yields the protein CASSQSPTSNYGYTF.

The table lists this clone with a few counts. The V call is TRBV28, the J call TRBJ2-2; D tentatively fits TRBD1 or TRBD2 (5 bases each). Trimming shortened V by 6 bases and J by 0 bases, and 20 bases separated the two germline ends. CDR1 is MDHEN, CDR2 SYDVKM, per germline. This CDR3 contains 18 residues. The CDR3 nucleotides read TGTGCCAGCAGCCGGGGCTACCTTAGGCCTCCGAACACCGGGGAGCTGTTTTTT. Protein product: CASSRGYLRPPNTGELFF.

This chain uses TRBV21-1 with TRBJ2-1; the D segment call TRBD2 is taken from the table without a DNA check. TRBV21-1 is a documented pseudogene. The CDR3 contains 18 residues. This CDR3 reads CASSKGGRERDRDNEQFF. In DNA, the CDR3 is TGTGCCAGCAGCAAAGGGGGTCGGGAGCGGGATAGGGACAATGAGCAGTTCTTC.

Here the CDR3 reads CASSLTSGRQETQYF. CDR3 nucleotide sequence: TGTGCCAGCTCACTCACTAGCGGGAGGCAAGAGACCCAGTACTTC. The chain is built from TRBV18 and TRBJ2-5, with 12 bases that match TRBD2. Germline CDR1 is KGHSH and CDR2 is LQKENI. The V segment lost 4 bases and the J segment 2 bases; nucleotides outside the gene matches: 2. The CDR3 covers 15 residues.